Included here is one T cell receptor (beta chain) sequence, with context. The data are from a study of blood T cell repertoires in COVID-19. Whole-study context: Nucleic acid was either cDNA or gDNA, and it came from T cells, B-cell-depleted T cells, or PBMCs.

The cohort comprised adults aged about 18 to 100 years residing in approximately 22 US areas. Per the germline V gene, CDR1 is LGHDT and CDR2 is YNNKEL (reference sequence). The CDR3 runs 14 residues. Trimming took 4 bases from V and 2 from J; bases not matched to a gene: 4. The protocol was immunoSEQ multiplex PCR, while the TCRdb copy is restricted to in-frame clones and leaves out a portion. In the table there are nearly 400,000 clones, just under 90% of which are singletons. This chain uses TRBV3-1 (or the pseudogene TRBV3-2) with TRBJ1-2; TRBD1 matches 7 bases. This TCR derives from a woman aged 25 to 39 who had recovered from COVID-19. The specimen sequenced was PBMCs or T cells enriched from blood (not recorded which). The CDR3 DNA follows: TGTGCCAGCAGCCCCCTGGGACAGAACTATGGCTACACCTTC. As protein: CASSPLGQNYGYTF.